One and the same sample provided the 30 T cell receptor beta chains below, sequenced in a study of cytomegalovirus exposure and HLA in healthy donors. Sequencing was performed with immunoSEQ multiplex PCR; in TCRdb, only in-frame clones are kept and a portion is missing. Among about 240,000 clones listed, about 90% were seen once. Sequences were obtained from PBMCs. The receptor source for this set is a woman aged 25 to 39 in good health and CMV-seropositive.

This chain uses TRBV18 with TRBJ2-7; possibly TRBD1 for D (5 bases). V lost 3 bases and J lost 1, with 16 bases in between. Germline loops: CDR1 KGHSH, CDR2 LQKENI. This CDR3 is built from 16 residues. The CDR3 here is CASSPPDSRRSYEQYF. CDR3 in DNA: TGTGCCAGCTCACCCCCCGACAGTCGACGGTCCTACGAGCAGTACTTC.

This clone has at least ten counts. The V and J genes are TRBV27 and TRBJ2-7, with D possibly TRBD1 on 6 matching bases. The germline V gene has CDR1 MNHEY and CDR2 SMNVEV (reference sequence). V shed 3 bases and J shed 5 bases, with 11 bases lying between them. CDR3 length equals 13 residues. CDR3 loop: CASSFTGFDEQYF. The CDR3 DNA sequence: TGTGCCAGCAGTTTCACAGGGTTCGACGAGCAGTACTTC.

This clone was detected only once. J is TRBJ2-3 and V is TRBV11-1, with TRBD2 as a possible D gene (5 bases). Germline V gives CDR1 SGHAT, CDR2 FQDESV (reference sequence). Trimming stripped 4 bases from V and 5 bases from J, with 10 bases between. This CDR3 spans 13 amino acids. As DNA, the CDR3 is TGTGCCAGCAGCTACCCACGGGGAGATACGCAGTATTTT. This translates into CASSYPRGDTQYF.

This clone was detected only once. The chain uses TRBV11-2 and TRBJ2-7, with D perhaps matching TRBD2 (6 bases). The V gene lost 0 bases and the J gene lost 2 bases, with 11 bases spanning the gap. The CDR3 has 15 amino acids. Germline V gives CDR1 SGHAT, CDR2 FQNNGV. The CDR3 reads CASSLEAGPTYEQYF. The CDR3 bases are TGTGCCAGCAGCTTAGAGGCGGGACCGACCTACGAGCAGTACTTC.

This chain joins TRBV11-3 and TRBJ2-2; D not certain. This CDR3 comprises 15 residues. Germline CDR1 SGHNT, CDR2 YENEEA. Trimming removed 3 bases at V and 0 bases at J, with 8 bases between. The CDR3 sequence is CASSLTSPNTGELFF. CDR3 sequence (DNA): TGTGCCAGCAGCTTGACATCGCCGAACACCGGGGAGCTGTTTTTT.

This clone is a singleton in its sample. The chain uses TRBV10-3 and TRBJ2-1, with D hard to call. The CDR3 sequence is 11 residues long. Germline CDR1 ENHRY, CDR2 SYGVKD. The V and J ends lost 5 bases and 7 bases respectively, with 6 bases between them. CDR3 sequence: CAISLGNEQFF. The CDR3 nucleotides read TGTGCCATCAGTCTCGGGAATGAGCAGTTCTTC.

The chain joins TRBV5-1 to TRBJ2-3; 10 nucleotides align to TRBD2. CDR1 is SGHRS, CDR2 YFSETQ, per germline. The CDR3 totals 21 residues. V trimming: 0 bases; J trimming: 0 bases; junction bases outside the gene matches: 16. CDR3 bases: TGCGCCAGCAGCTTGGTCGGGCTAGCGGGAGAACTCTCCTCTAGCACAGATACGCAGTATTTT. Its protein is CASSLVGLAGELSSSTDTQYF.

This rearrangement joins TRBV28 to TRBJ2-7, with D maybe TRBD1 (6 bases). This CDR3 spans 15 amino acids. Germline CDR1 reads MDHEN; CDR2 reads SYDVKM. The germline V and J ends were trimmed by 6 bases and 8 bases, with 23 bases remaining between them. CDR3 nucleotides: TGTGCCAGCAGCAAAGACAGGTCAGCCCTACGAAAGCAGTACTTC. It encodes CASSKDRSALRKQYF. Using reference TRBV28 and TRBJ2-7 for the parts outside the CDR3, the full variable domain is DVKVTQSSRYLVKRTGEKVFLECVQDMDHENMFWYRQDPGLGLRLIYFSYDVKMKEKGDIPEGYSVSREKKERFSLILESASTNQTSMYLCASSKDRSALRKQYFGPGTRLTVT.

The rearrangement uses TRBV28 and TRBJ2-1; D remains ambiguous. The CDR3 is made up of 15 amino acids. Germline V gene lookup returns CDR1 MDHEN and CDR2 SYDVKM. V dropped 1 base and J dropped 6 bases, with 13 bases sitting between them. The CDR3 sequence is CASSLFPSLTNEQFF. CDR3 nucleotides: TGTGCCAGCAGTTTATTCCCCTCACTTACCAATGAGCAGTTCTTC.

The gene calls are TRBV9 and TRBJ2-5; 8 bases agree with TRBD1. From germline, CDR1 is SGDLS and CDR2 YYNGEE. The ends lost 0 bases at V and 5 bases at J; junction bases unmatched: 6. The CDR3 totals 15 residues. For the CDR3, the DNA is TGTGCCAGCAGCGTAGCAGGGGGCACGGGGGAGACCCAGTACTTC. Its translation is CASSVAGGTGETQYF.

This chain uses TRBV19 with TRBJ2-1, with 11 nucleotides matching TRBD2. CDR3 length: 16 residues. In germline, CDR1 is LNHDA, CDR2 SQIVND (reference sequence). With 5 bases clipped from V and 7 bases from J, the junction kept 10 bases outside the gene matches. CDR3 sequence (DNA): TGTGCCAGTAGTCCTCCCGGGACTAGCGGTACAAATGAGCAGTTCTTC. It yields the protein CASSPPGTSGTNEQFF.

The chain is built from TRBV5-1 and TRBJ1-4, with 8 bases lining up with TRBD1. Per germline, CDR1 SGHRS and CDR2 YFSETQ. V lost 3 bases and J lost 8; bases outside the gene matches: 12. The CDR3 spans 16 residues. The CDR3 DNA is TGCGCCAGCAGCTCCAATCCGACAGGGGATGGAGAAAAACTGTTTTTT. It yields the protein CASSSNPTGDGEKLFF. The full variable domain, its missing parts supplied by reference TRBV5-1 and TRBJ1-4, is KAGVTQTPRYLIKTRGQQVTLSCSPISGHRSVSWYQQTPGQGLQFLFEYFSETQRNKGNFPGRFSGRQFSNSRSEMNVSTLELGDSALYLCASSSNPTGDGEKLFFGSGTQLSVL.

The sample holds a few counts of this clone. The chain employs TRBV18 and TRBJ2-2; a possible D gene is TRBD2 (7 bases). CDR1 is KGHSH and CDR2 is LQKENI in the germline V gene. The CDR3 is made up of 16 amino acids. Deletions cut 0 bases from V and 4 bases from J, with 12 bases between. The CDR3 protein is CASSPPEGGTTGELFF. CDR3 in DNA: TGTGCCAGCTCACCACCGGAGGGGGGGACCACCGGGGAGCTGTTTTTT.

The chain is built from TRBV2 and TRBJ2-5; D may be TRBD2 (6 bases). The ends were cut back, 3 bases at V and 0 bases at J, with 11 bases in the middle. This CDR3 spans 15 amino acids. Germline V lookup: CDR1 SNHLY, CDR2 FYNNEI. CDR3 bases: TGTGCCAGCAGTGAGTCAGCGGGCCACCAAGAGACCCAGTACTTC. It encodes CASSESAGHQETQYF. The full variable domain, in which reference TRBV2 and TRBJ2-5 provide the parts outside the CDR3, is EPEVTQTPSHQVTQMGQEVILRCVPISNHLYFYWYRQILGQKVEFLVSFYNNEISEKSEIFDDQFSVERPDGSNFTLKIRSTKLEDSAMYFCASSESAGHQETQYFGPGTRLLVL.

Only a few counts were recorded for this clone. The chain recombines TRBV5-4 with TRBJ1-1; D is unresolved. The CDR3 spans 13 residues. V lost 4 bases, J lost 4 bases, and 11 bases lay in between. The V gene's germline CDR1 is SGHNT and CDR2 YYREEE (reference sequence). The CDR3 reads CASSPVGTTEAFF. The CDR3 DNA reads TGTGCCAGCAGCCCCGTGGGCACCACTGAAGCTTTCTTT.

This rearrangement joins TRBV10-3 to TRBJ2-2; possible D gene TRBD2, 5 bases. The germline gives CDR1 ENHRY, CDR2 SYGVKD. The V and J ends lost 6 bases and 5 bases respectively, with 13 bases between them. CDR3 length equals 14 residues. The CDR3 region has the DNA TGTGCCATCAGCGGAGATCGGGATACCGGGGAGCTGTTTTTT. It yields the protein CAISGDRDTGELFF.

The chain uses TRBV18 and TRBJ1-1; 9 bases fit TRBD1. Germline CDR1 KGHSH, CDR2 LQKENI. Trimming cost V 4 bases and J 0 bases; bases outside gene matches: 6. This CDR3 has 16 residues. CDR3 sequence: CASSRQGTGLNTEAFF. CDR3 nucleotide sequence: TGTGCCAGCTCACGACAAGGGACAGGGCTGAACACTGAAGCTTTCTTT.

The chain recombines TRBV2 with TRBJ1-3, with D hard to call. The V end lost 5 bases, the J end lost 0 bases, and 8 bases lay between the germline ends. The CDR3 has 14 residues. In germline, CDR1 is SNHLY, CDR2 FYNNEI. The CDR3 DNA follows: TGTGCCAGCAGTCCCCTAGACTCTGGAAACACCATATATTTT. Translated, it gives CASSPLDSGNTIYF.

The chain joins TRBV2 to TRBJ1-5; 7 bases are shared with TRBD1. With V trimmed by 6 bases and J by 1 base, 6 bases remained unmatched. Germline-derived CDR1 and CDR2 are SNHLY and FYNNEI. This CDR3 is built from 15 residues. The chain's CDR3 is CASSVGQSSNQPQHF. The CDR3 bases are TGTGCCAGCAGCGTGGGACAGTCCAGCAATCAGCCCCAGCATTTT.

The sample holds a few counts of this clone. The chain has TRBV6-5 and TRBJ2-1, with 9 positions matching TRBD2. Germline CDR1 reads MNHEY; CDR2 reads SVGAGI. The V gene end was trimmed by 4 bases and the J gene end by 6 bases; junction bases not matched to a gene: 4. This CDR3 is built from 14 residues. CDR3 DNA: TGTGCCAGCAGTTCCGGACTAGCGTCCAATGAGCAGTTCTTC. It specifies CASSSGLASNEQFF.

This chain joins TRBV10-1 and TRBJ2-1, with 10 nucleotides matching TRBD2. CDR1 is WNHNN and CDR2 is SYGVQD in the germline V gene (reference sequence). CDR3 size: 14 residues. The V and J ends lost 2 bases and 10 bases, in that order; junction bases with no gene match: 5. The CDR3 region has the DNA TGCGCCAGCAGTGAGCTGGAAGCGGGAGGGGAGCAGTTCTTC. This sequence encodes CASSELEAGGEQFF.

The rearrangement joins TRBV27 to TRBJ1-5; D might be TRBD1 (6 bases). V lost 5 bases, J lost 6 bases, and 14 bases lay in between. CDR1 is MNHEY, CDR2 SMNVEV, per germline (reference sequence). The CDR3 covers 14 residues. This CDR3 is CASSPTGFPQPQHF. CDR3 coding DNA: TGTGCCAGCAGTCCTACAGGGTTCCCTCAGCCCCAGCATTTT.

This chain connects TRBV6-6 to TRBJ2-3; 7 bases align to TRBD2. From germline, CDR1 is MNHNY and CDR2 SVGAGI (reference sequence). The CDR3 is 16 residues long. V lost 6 bases to trimming and J lost 4 bases; unmatched junction nucleotides: 13. CDR3 sequence (DNA): TGTGCCAGCAGCCCCGGTCGAGGTGCGGGAGCAGATACGCAGTATTTT. It is translated as CASSPGRGAGADTQYF.

The rearrangement joins TRBV15 to TRBJ1-5; perhaps TRBD1 as D (5 bases). Germline V lookup: CDR1 LNHNV, CDR2 YYDKDF (reference sequence). V lost 0 bases to trimming and J lost 4 bases, with 10 bases between them. There are 15 residues in the CDR3. CDR3 sequence: CATSRDEEGNQPQHF. DNA of the CDR3: TGTGCCACCAGCAGAGATGAGGAGGGGAATCAGCCCCAGCATTTT. The whole variable domain, remainder taken from reference TRBV15 and TRBJ1-5, is DAMVIQNPRYQVTQFGKPVTLSCSQTLNHNVMYWYQQKSSQAPKLLFHYYDKDFNNEADTPDNFQSRRPNTSFCFLDIRSPGLGDTAMYLCATSRDEEGNQPQHFGDGTRLSIL.

V and J are TRBV6-1 and TRBJ2-3; 7 bases match TRBD2. J gave up 4 bases and V 1 base, and 8 bases lay outside the gene matches. Per germline, CDR1 MNHNS and CDR2 SASEGT. The CDR3 is 16 amino acids. The CDR3 reads CASSEGGGSGSDTQYF. Written as DNA, the CDR3 is TGTGCCAGCAGTGAAGGGGGGGGTAGCGGTTCAGATACGCAGTATTTT.

The gene calls are TRBV15 and TRBJ1-5; D is unresolved. The length of the CDR3 is 13 residues. Germline V gives CDR1 LNHNV, CDR2 YYDKDF (reference sequence). Deletions cut 3 bases from V and 10 bases from J, with 13 bases between. The CDR3 coding sequence is TGTGCCACCAGCAGGGGCCGATTTAATCCCCAGCATTTT. Its translation is CATSRGRFNPQHF.

The CDR3 coding sequence is TGTGCCAGCAGCGCCTTTTATGGACAGACAGACTATGGCTACACCTTC. Translated, it gives CASSAFYGQTDYGYTF. The chain recombines TRBV11-2 with TRBJ1-2; possible D gene TRBD1, 6 bases. The CDR3 has 16 residues. The ends were cut back, 5 bases at V and 3 bases at J, with 19 bases in the middle. Germline V CDR1 and CDR2: SGHAT, FQNNGV.

The chain has TRBV19 and TRBJ1-5; D remains ambiguous. Germline lookup yields CDR1 LNHDA and CDR2 SQIVND (reference sequence). The V end lost 2 bases, the J end lost 0 bases, and 11 bases lay between the germline ends. This CDR3 is 16 amino acids long. The DNA for the CDR3 is TGTGCCAGTAGTATAACGGGATCCTATAGCAATCAGCCCCAGCATTTT. It translates to CASSITGSYSNQPQHF.

The chain uses TRBV27 and TRBJ1-2, with 10 bases aligning to TRBD1. V shed 6 bases and J 7 bases; nucleotides not matched to a gene: 8. Germline values: CDR1 MNHEY, CDR2 SMNVEV (reference sequence). This CDR3 has 14 residues. CDR3 bases: TGTGCCAGCAGCGGTGGGACAGGGGCTTTTGGCTACACCTTC. The encoded protein is CASSGGTGAFGYTF.

The rearrangement uses TRBV5-6 and TRBJ2-5, with D perhaps matching TRBD2 (5 bases). The CDR3 has 11 amino acids. The V end lost 7 bases, the J end lost 4 bases, and 8 bases lay between the germline ends. Germline V CDR1 and CDR2: SGHDT, YYEEEE. The CDR3 sequence is CASSAGETQYF. The CDR3 region has the DNA TGTGCCAGCTCTGCGGGAGAGACCCAGTACTTC.